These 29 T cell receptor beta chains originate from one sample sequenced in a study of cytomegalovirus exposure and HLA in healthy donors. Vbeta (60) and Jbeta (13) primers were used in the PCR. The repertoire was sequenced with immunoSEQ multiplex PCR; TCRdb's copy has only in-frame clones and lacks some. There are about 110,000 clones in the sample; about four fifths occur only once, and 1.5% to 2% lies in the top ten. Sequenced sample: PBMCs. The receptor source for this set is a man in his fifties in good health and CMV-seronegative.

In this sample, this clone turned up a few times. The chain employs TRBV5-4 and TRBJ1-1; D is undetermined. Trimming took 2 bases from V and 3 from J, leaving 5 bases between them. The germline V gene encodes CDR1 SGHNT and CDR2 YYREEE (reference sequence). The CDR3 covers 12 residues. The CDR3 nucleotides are TGTGCCAGCAGCTTTGAGTACACTGAAGCTTTCTTT. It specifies CASSFEYTEAFF.

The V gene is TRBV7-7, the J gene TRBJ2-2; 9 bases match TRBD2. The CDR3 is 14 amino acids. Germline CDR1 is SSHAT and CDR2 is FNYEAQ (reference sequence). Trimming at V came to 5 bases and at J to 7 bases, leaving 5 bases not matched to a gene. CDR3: CASSAGLANGELFF. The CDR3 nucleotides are TGTGCCAGCAGCGCGGGACTAGCTAACGGGGAGCTGTTTTTT.

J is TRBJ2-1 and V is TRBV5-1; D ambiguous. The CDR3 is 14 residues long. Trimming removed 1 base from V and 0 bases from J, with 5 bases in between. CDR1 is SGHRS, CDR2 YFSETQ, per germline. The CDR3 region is CASSLTNSYNEQFF. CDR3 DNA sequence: TGCGCCAGCAGCTTGACAAACTCCTACAATGAGCAGTTCTTC.

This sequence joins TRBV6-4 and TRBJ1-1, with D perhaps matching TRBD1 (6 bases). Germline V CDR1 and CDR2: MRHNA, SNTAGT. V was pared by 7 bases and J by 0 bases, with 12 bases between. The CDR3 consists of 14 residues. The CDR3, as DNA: TGTGCCAGCAAGTACAGGGCCATGAACACTGAAGCTTTCTTT. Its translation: CASKYRAMNTEAFF.

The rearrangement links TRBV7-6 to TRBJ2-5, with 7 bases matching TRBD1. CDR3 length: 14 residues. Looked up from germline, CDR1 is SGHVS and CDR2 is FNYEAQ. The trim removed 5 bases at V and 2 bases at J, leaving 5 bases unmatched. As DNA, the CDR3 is TGTGCCAGCAGCCCAGGGACAGCTCAAGAGACCCAGTACTTC. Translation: CASSPGTAQETQYF.

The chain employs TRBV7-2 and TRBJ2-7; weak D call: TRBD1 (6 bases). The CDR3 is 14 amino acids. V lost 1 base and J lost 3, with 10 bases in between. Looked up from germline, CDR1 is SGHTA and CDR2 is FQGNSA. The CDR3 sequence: CASSLVGGHYEQYF. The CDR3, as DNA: TGTGCCAGCAGCTTAGTTGGGGGACACTACGAGCAGTACTTC.

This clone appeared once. The CDR3 DNA is TGCGCCAGCAGCTCCCTAGGGGACACTGAAGCTTTCTTT. As protein: CASSSLGDTEAFF. This chain links TRBV4-1 with TRBJ1-1; D perhaps matches TRBD1 (5 bases). This CDR3 is built from 13 residues. CDR1 is MGHRA and CDR2 is YSYEKL in the germline V gene. The V gene lost 5 bases and the J gene lost 3 bases, with 10 bases spanning the gap.

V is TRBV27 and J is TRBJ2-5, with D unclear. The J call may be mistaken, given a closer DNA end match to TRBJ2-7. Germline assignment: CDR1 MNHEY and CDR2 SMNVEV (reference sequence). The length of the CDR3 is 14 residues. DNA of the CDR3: TGTGCCAGCAGTTTAACCCCTGGCGGCTACGAGCAGTACTTC. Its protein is CASSLTPGGYEQYF.

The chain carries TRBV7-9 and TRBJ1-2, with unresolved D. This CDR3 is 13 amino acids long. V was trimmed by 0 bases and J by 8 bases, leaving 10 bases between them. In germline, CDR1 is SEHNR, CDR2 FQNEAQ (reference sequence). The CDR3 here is CASSLAREWGYTF. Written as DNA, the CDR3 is TGTGCCAGCAGCTTAGCGCGCGAGTGGGGCTACACCTTC. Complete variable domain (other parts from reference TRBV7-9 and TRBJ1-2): DTGVSQNPRHKITKRGQNVTFRCDPISEHNRLYWYRQTLGQGPEFLTYFQNEAQLEKSRLLSDRFSAERPKGSFSTLEIQRTEQGDSAMYLCASSLAREWGYTFGSGTRLTVV.

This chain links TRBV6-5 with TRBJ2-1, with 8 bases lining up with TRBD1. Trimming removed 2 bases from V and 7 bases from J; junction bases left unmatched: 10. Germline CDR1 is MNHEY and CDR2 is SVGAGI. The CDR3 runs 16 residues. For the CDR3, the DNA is TGTGCCAGCAGTTACCCGGCAGGGGGCATTCGAAATGAGCAGTTCTTC. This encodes CASSYPAGGIRNEQFF.

CDR3 region: CACAKGQVNTEAFF. The CDR3 nucleotides are TGTGCCTGCGCGAAGGGACAGGTCAACACTGAAGCTTTCTTT. The rearrangement joins TRBV30 to TRBJ1-1; TRBD1 aligns across 8 bases. The CDR3 consists of 14 residues. V dropped 6 bases and J dropped 2; count of bases not matched to a gene: 8. Germline CDR1 reads GTSNPN; CDR2 reads SVGIG (reference sequence).

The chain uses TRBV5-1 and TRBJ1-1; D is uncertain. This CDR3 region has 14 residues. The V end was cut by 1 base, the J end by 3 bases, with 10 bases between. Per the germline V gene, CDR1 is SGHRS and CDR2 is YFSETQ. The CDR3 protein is CASSLPVADTEAFF. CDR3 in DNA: TGCGCCAGCAGCTTGCCGGTCGCCGACACTGAAGCTTTCTTT.

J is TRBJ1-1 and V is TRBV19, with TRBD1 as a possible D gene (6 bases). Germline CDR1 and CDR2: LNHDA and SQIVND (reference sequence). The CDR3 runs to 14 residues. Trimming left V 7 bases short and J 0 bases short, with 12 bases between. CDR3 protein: CASTLQGMNTEAFF. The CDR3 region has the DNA TGTGCCAGTACCCTACAGGGAATGAACACTGAAGCTTTCTTT.

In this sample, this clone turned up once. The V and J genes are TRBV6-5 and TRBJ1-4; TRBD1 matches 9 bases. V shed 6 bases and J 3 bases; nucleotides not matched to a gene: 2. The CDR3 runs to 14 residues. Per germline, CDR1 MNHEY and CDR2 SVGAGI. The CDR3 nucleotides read TGTGCCAGCAGCCGGGACAGGGCTAATGAAAAACTGTTTTTT. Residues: CASSRDRANEKLFF.

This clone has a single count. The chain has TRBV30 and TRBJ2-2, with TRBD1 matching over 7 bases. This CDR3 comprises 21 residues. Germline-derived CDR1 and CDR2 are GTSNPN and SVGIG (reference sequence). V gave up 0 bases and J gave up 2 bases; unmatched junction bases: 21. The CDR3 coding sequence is TGTGCCTGGAGTGTAGCAAGACAGGGAAGTGTCCACCCCACAAACACCGGGGAGCTGTTTTTT. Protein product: CAWSVARQGSVHPTNTGELFF.

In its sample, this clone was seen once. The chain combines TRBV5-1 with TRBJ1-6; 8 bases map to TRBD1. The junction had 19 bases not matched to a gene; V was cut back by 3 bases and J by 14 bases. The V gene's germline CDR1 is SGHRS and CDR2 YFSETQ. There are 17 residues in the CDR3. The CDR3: CASSSNPSGGGGSSLHF. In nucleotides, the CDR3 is TGCGCCAGCAGCTCAAATCCTTCAGGGGGCGGAGGGTCATCCCTCCACTTT.

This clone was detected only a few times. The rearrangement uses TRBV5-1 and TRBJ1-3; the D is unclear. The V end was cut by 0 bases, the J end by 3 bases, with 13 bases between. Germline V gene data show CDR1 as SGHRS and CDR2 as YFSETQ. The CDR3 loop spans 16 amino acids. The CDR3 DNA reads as TGCGCCAGCAGCTTGGCCGGTGCTAGACTTGGAAACACCATATATTTT. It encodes CASSLAGARLGNTIYF.

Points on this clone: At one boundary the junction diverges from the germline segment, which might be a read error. The CDR3: CASSLWTSVAHEQLF. The CDR3 nucleotides are TGTGCCAGCAGCTTGTGGACTAGCGTCGCACATGAGCAGCTCTTC. The genes are TRBV5-4 and TRBJ2-1; 9 bases are a match to TRBD2. Per the germline V gene, CDR1 is SGHNT and CDR2 is YYREEE (reference sequence). This CDR3 comprises 15 residues.

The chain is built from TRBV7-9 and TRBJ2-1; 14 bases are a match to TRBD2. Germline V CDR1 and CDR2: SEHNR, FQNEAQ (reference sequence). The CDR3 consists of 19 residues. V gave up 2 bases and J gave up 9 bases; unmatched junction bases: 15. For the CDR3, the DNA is TGTGCCAGCAGCTTACCATTTAGACTAGCGGGGGGGATGGGGAGTGAGCAGTTCTTC. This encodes CASSLPFRLAGGMGSEQFF.

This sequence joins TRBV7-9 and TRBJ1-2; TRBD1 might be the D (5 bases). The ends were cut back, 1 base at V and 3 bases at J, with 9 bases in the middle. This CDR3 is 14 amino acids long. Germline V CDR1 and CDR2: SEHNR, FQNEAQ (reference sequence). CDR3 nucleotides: TGTGCCAGCAGCTTAGAGGCAGGGTACTATGGCTACACCTTC. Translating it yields CASSLEAGYYGYTF.

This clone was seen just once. The CDR3 region is CASPFGTGVPNTGELFF. Written as DNA, the CDR3 is TGTGCTTCTCCCTTCGGGACAGGGGTTCCGAACACCGGGGAGCTGTTTTTT. The rearrangement links TRBV12-5 to TRBJ2-2; 10 bases agree with TRBD1. Per the germline V gene, CDR1 is LGHNT and CDR2 is FRNRAP. The J segment lost 0 bases and the V segment lost 11 bases, leaving 12 bases of the junction unmatched. The CDR3 covers 17 residues.

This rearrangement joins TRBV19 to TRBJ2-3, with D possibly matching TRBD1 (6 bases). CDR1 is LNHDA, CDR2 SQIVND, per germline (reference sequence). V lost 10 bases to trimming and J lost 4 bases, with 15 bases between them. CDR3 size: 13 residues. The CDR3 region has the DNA TGTGCCACCAGGGGCGGAGCGGCAGATACGCAGTATTTT. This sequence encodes CATRGGAADTQYF.

The CDR3 region is CASSPIATGMATTEAFF. CDR3 sequence (DNA): TGTGCCAGCAGCCCTATCGCGACAGGGATGGCGACGACTGAAGCTTTCTTT. The J gene is TRBJ1-1, the V gene TRBV7-3, with 7 bases matching TRBD1. V gave up 5 bases and J gave up 5 bases; unmatched junction bases: 17. This CDR3 is 17 amino acids long. CDR1 is SGHTA and CDR2 is FQGTGA in the germline V gene.

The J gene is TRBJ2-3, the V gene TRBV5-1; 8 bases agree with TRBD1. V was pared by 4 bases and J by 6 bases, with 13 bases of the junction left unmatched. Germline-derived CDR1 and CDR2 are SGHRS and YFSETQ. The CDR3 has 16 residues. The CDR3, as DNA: TGCGCCAGCAGCACGGGACAGGATACTTACTCGGATACGCAGTATTTT. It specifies CASSTGQDTYSDTQYF.

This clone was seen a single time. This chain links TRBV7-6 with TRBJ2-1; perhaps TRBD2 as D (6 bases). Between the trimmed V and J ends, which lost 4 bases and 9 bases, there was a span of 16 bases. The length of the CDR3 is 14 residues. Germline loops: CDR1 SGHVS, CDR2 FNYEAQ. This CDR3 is CASSSPTRAGEQFF. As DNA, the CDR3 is TGTGCCAGCAGCTCCCCGACTAGGGCGGGTGAGCAGTTCTTC.

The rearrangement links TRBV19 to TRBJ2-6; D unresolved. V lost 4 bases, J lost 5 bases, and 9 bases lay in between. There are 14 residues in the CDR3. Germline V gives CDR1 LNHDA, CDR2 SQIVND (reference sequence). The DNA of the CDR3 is TGTGCCAGTAGTACCGGTATAAGGGCCAACGTCCTGACTTTC. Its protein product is CASSTGIRANVLTF.

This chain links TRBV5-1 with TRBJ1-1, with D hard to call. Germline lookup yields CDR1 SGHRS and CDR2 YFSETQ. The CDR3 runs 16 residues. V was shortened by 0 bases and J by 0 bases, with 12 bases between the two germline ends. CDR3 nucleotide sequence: TGCGCCAGCAGCTTGGACGGGGTGGGGATGAACACTGAAGCTTTCTTT. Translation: CASSLDGVGMNTEAFF.

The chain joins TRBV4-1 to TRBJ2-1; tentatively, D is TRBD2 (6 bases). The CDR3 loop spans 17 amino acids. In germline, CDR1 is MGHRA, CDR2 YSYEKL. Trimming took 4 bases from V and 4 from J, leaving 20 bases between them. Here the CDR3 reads CASSPTSGQGPYNEQFF. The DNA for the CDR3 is TGCGCCAGCAGCCCCACAAGCGGGCAGGGCCCATACAATGAGCAGTTCTTC.

The chain's CDR3 is CSVAWTSDPEGTQYF. The CDR3 DNA reads TGCAGCGTTGCCTGGACTAGCGACCCAGAGGGGACCCAGTACTTC. This chain links TRBV29-1 with TRBJ2-5; 9 positions agree with TRBD2. With 4 bases clipped from V and 7 bases from J, the junction kept 13 bases outside the gene matches. Per germline, CDR1 SQVTM and CDR2 ANQGSEA. The CDR3 runs to 15 residues.